One sample yielded the 20 T cell receptor beta chains listed below, sequenced in a study of blood T cell repertoires in COVID-19. Produced via immunoSEQ multiplex PCR; TCRdb's table is partial and in-frame only. The repertoire has 110,000 to 150,000 clones, around 91% of them found once; the top ten carry approximately 3%. Sequenced material: peripheral blood. Source of these receptors: a woman aged 60-75 years with active COVID-19.

This clone was counted once. The chain is built from TRBV27 and TRBJ2-2; 8 nucleotides align to TRBD2. CDR3 length: 16 residues. V shed 5 bases, J shed 7 bases, and the junction held 12 bases outside the gene matches. Per germline, CDR1 MNHEY and CDR2 SMNVEV (reference sequence). The CDR3 loop is CASSHRSGSSIGELFF. CDR3 in DNA: TGTGCCAGCAGTCACCGGAGCGGGAGCTCGATCGGGGAGCTGTTTTTT.

This clone appeared many times. This chain connects TRBV5-1 to TRBJ2-7; TRBD1 matches 7 bases. The CDR3 runs 15 residues. CDR1 and CDR2 (germline): SGHRS, YFSETQ. V lost 4 bases and J lost 0; bases outside the gene matches: 7. The CDR3 loop is CASSQGQPYSYEQYF. The CDR3 DNA reads TGCGCCAGCAGCCAGGGACAGCCCTACTCCTACGAGCAGTACTTC.

The chain uses TRBV5-5 and TRBJ1-2, with a tentative D call TRBD1 (6 bases). Germline CDR1 and CDR2: SGHKS and YYEKEE (reference sequence). CDR3 size: 15 residues. V was cut by 1 base and J by 8 bases, with 18 bases left in between. CDR3 sequence: CASSLPTGRGGGYTF. The CDR3, as DNA: TGTGCCAGCAGCTTGCCGACAGGCAGAGGGGGAGGCTACACCTTC.

The gene calls are TRBV20-1 and TRBJ2-1; D might be TRBD1 (5 bases). The germline gives CDR1 DFQATT, CDR2 SNEGSKA (reference sequence). Trimming stripped 4 bases from V and 10 bases from J, with 11 bases between. This CDR3 region has 11 residues. The CDR3 sequence is CSATRQYEQFF. The CDR3 bases are TGCAGTGCTACCAGACAGTACGAGCAGTTCTTC.

The V call is TRBV28, the J call TRBJ1-5, with D perhaps TRBD1 (5 bases). There are 13 residues in the CDR3. Trimming shortened V by 8 bases and J by 2 bases, and 10 bases separated the two germline ends. Germline V gene data show CDR1 as MDHEN and CDR2 as SYDVKM. The CDR3 DNA reads as TGTGCCAGCTCTTCGGGGGGCAATCAGCCCCAGCATTTT. Its translation is CASSSGGNQPQHF.

The chain links TRBV28 to TRBJ2-6; 8 bases agree with TRBD1. This CDR3 is built from 13 residues. CDR1 and CDR2 (germline): MDHEN, SYDVKM. The V segment lost 11 bases and the J segment 2 bases; nucleotides outside the gene matches: 2. The CDR3 loop is CAARGPGANVLTF. The CDR3 nucleotides read TGTGCCGCCAGGGGGCCTGGGGCCAACGTCCTGACTTTC. Looking up the rest from reference TRBV28 and TRBJ2-6 gives the full variable domain: DVKVTQSSRYLVKRTGEKVFLECVQDMDHENMFWYRQDPGLGLRLIYFSYDVKMKEKGDIPEGYSVSREKKERFSLILESASTNQTSMYLCAARGPGANVLTFGAGSRLTVL.

The CDR3 region is CASSLRLAGGRSQYF. CDR3 DNA sequence: TGTGCCAGCAGTTTAAGACTAGCGGGCGGCCGATCACAGTATTTT. This rearrangement joins TRBV27 to TRBJ2-3, with 10 bases fitting TRBD2. CDR1 is MNHEY, CDR2 SMNVEV, per germline (reference sequence). There are 15 residues in the CDR3. J was trimmed by 12 bases and V by 2 bases; bases with no gene match: 11.

The V and J genes are TRBV29-1 and TRBJ2-6; TRBD1 matches 7 bases. CDR1 and CDR2 from the germline V gene are SQVTM and ANQGSEA. Trimming removed 8 bases from V and 4 bases from J; junction bases left unmatched: 23. The CDR3 spans 19 residues. CDR3 bases: TGCAGCCCAAAGGGGGCCTATAGGGCAGGCCCGGGCGGGGCCAACGTCCTGACTTTC. Residues: CSPKGAYRAGPGGANVLTF.

This chain connects TRBV9 to TRBJ1-1; no reliable D call. The CDR3 spans 12 residues. V lost 0 bases to trimming and J lost 10 bases, with 10 bases between them. Per the germline V gene, CDR1 is SGDLS and CDR2 is YYNGEE. CDR3 loop: CASSVAEGAAFF. The CDR3 nucleotides are TGTGCCAGCAGCGTAGCGGAGGGAGCAGCTTTCTTT.

J is TRBJ2-7 and V is TRBV5-1; D is perhaps TRBD2 (5 bases). The germline V and J ends were trimmed by 4 bases and 3 bases, with 8 bases remaining between them. CDR3 length equals 12 residues. CDR1 is SGHRS, CDR2 YFSETQ, per germline. The chain's CDR3 is CASSRGIYEQYF. For the CDR3, the DNA is TGCGCCAGCAGCCGGGGTATCTACGAGCAGTACTTC. Using reference TRBV5-1 and TRBJ2-7 for the parts outside the CDR3, the full variable domain is KAGVTQTPRYLIKTRGQQVTLSCSPISGHRSVSWYQQTPGQGLQFLFEYFSETQRNKGNFPGRFSGRQFSNSRSEMNVSTLELGDSALYLCASSRGIYEQYFGPGTRLTVT.

The rearrangement joins TRBV4-1 to TRBJ2-1; 9 positions agree with TRBD2. The germline V gene encodes CDR1 MGHRA and CDR2 YSYEKL. This CDR3 spans 17 amino acids. After removal of 2 bases from V and 0 bases from J, the junction contained 5 bases not matched to a gene. The CDR3 sequence is CASSQRDSGSSYNEQFF. The CDR3 DNA reads TGCGCCAGCAGCCAAAGGGATAGCGGGAGCTCCTACAATGAGCAGTTCTTC.

The chain couples TRBV19 to TRBJ1-5, with a tentative D call TRBD1 (5 bases). Germline assignment: CDR1 LNHDA and CDR2 SQIVND (reference sequence). The V gene lost 3 bases and the J gene lost 4 bases, with 10 bases spanning the gap. CDR3 length: 14 residues. Here the CDR3 reads CASSIQGSNQPQHF. The CDR3 DNA is TGTGCCAGTAGTATCCAGGGTTCTAATCAGCCCCAGCATTTT.

This chain joins TRBV18 and TRBJ2-7; 11 bases match TRBD1. After removal of 5 bases from V and 3 bases from J, the junction contained 3 bases not matched to a gene. Germline V gene sequence: CDR1 KGHSH, CDR2 LQKENI. CDR3 length: 14 amino acids. CDR3 in amino acids: CASSAGTGGYEQYF. The CDR3 coding sequence is TGTGCCAGCTCAGCCGGGACAGGGGGCTACGAGCAGTACTTC.

This chain joins TRBV6-4 and TRBJ1-2; 8 bases match TRBD1. The V and J ends lost 2 bases and 8 bases, in that order; junction bases with no gene match: 7. The germline V gene has CDR1 MRHNA and CDR2 SNTAGT. The CDR3 is 14 amino acids. CDR3 protein: CASSDPGQGGGYTF. The CDR3 DNA sequence: TGTGCCAGCAGTGACCCAGGACAGGGTGGCGGCTACACCTTC.

The V and J genes are TRBV3-1 (or the pseudogene TRBV3-2) and TRBJ2-1, with no clear D. This CDR3 contains 14 residues. With 0 bases removed from V and 5 bases from J, the gap between germline ends came to 8 bases. Germline-derived CDR1 and CDR2 are LGHDT and YNNKEL (reference sequence). CDR3 DNA: TGTGCCAGCAGCCAAGATGCCGGTAACAATGAGCAGTTCTTC. Protein sequence: CASSQDAGNNEQFF.

This clone showed up just once. The gene calls are TRBV28 and TRBJ1-1, with TRBD1 matching 8 bases. Trimming took 1 base from V and 1 from J; bases not matched to a gene: 2. The CDR3 is 15 residues long. The germline CDR1 and CDR2 sequences are MDHEN and SYDVKM. The CDR3, as DNA: TGTGCCAGCAGTTTATTAGGGACAGGGAACACTGAAGCTTTCTTT. Its protein product is CASSLLGTGNTEAFF.

The chain uses TRBV4-1 and TRBJ2-1; 7 nucleotides match TRBD1. The CDR3 length is 15 residues. Per germline, CDR1 MGHRA and CDR2 YSYEKL. The V segment lost 4 bases and the J segment 0 bases; nucleotides outside the gene matches: 3. The CDR3 bases are TGCGCCAGCAGCCGTTCAGGGGGCTCCTACAATGAGCAGTTCTTC. Its translation is CASSRSGGSYNEQFF.

The J gene is TRBJ2-1, the V gene TRBV10-1; TRBD2 matches at 14 bases. V lost 6 bases to trimming and J lost 7 bases; unmatched junction nucleotides: 8. This CDR3 has 16 residues. The V gene's germline CDR1 is WNHNN and CDR2 SYGVQD (reference sequence). CDR3 residues: CASSDPGTSGSNEQFF. DNA for the CDR3: TGCGCCAGCAGCGATCCCGGGACTAGCGGGAGTAATGAGCAGTTCTTC.

The chain recombines TRBV24-1 with TRBJ2-5; the match to TRBD2 covers 9 bases. J gave up 5 bases and V 3 bases, and 9 bases lay outside the gene matches. The CDR3 length is 16 residues. The germline V gene has CDR1 KGHDR and CDR2 SFDVKD. The CDR3 nucleotides read TGTGCCACCAGTGATCCGACTAGCGGAGGCGGGGAGACCCAGTACTTC. Translation gives CATSDPTSGGGETQYF.

The chain has TRBV15 and TRBJ2-3; a weak D match, TRBD1 (6 bases). Trimming removed 6 bases from V and 2 bases from J, with 18 bases in between. Germline V gives CDR1 LNHNV, CDR2 YYDKDF (reference sequence). There are 16 residues in the CDR3. The chain's CDR3 is CATRPLFQGTTDTQYF. The CDR3 bases are TGTGCCACCAGACCCTTATTTCAGGGGACCACAGATACGCAGTATTTT.